The following is a TCR beta chain sequence with its context. Under the authors' procedure: Amplifying reference gene primers gave estimates of nucleated cell counts. This table comes from immunoSEQ multiplex PCR, and its TCRdb copy is limited to in-frame clones, with some not included. V, J and clone size derive from that table, while D and trimming were established from the DNA sequence. The sample records approximately 340,000 clones, around 80% being singletons. The J segment lost 0 bases and the V segment lost 5 bases, leaving 6 bases of the junction unmatched. The germline V gene encodes CDR1 MGHDK and CDR2 SYGVNS. This CDR3 has 15 amino acids. This entry comes from a study of blood T cell repertoires in COVID-19. Study-level background: Collection of acute and convalescent COVID-19 samples took place in the United States, Italy and Spain. PBMCs, B-cell-depleted T cells, or T cells were the source of the cDNA or gDNA that made up the material.

The sequencing sample was made of peripheral blood. The rearrangement links TRBV25-1 to TRBJ2-7; 8 nucleotides match TRBD2. The sequence derives from a man aged 30 to 45 with active or convalescent COVID-19. CDR3 in amino acids: CASSYGLAGSYEQYF. CDR3 DNA: TGTGCCAGCAGTTACGGACTAGCAGGCTCCTACGAGCAGTACTTC.